The 23 T cell receptor beta chains given below trace back to one sample, sequenced in a study of T cell repertoires in cytomegalovirus infection. Their antigens are not known. Each CDR3 protein gets one entry after TCRdb re-called the reads with MiXCR. The sample holds nearly 70,000 distinct CDR3 sequences, under 25% seen once. Specimen: PBMCs, sequenced either directly or after in vitro stimulation (not recorded which). The origin of the receptors is a human donor in good health (CMV status not recorded). Some clones in this sample may be carry-over from other donors' samples.

The table lists this clonotype with many counts. The V and J genes are TRBV7-2 and TRBJ1-6; TRBD1 matches at 8 bases. Germline CDR1 SGHTA, CDR2 FQGNSA. This CDR3 comprises 16 residues. The trim removed 6 bases at V and 3 bases at J, leaving 7 bases unmatched. CDR3 bases: TGTGCCAGCAGTACCGGGACAGGCCACTATAATTCACCCCTCCACTTT. It translates to CASSTGTGHYNSPLHF. Full variable domain (rest looked up from reference TRBV7-2 and TRBJ1-6): GAGVSQSPSNKVTEKGKDVELRCDPISGHTALYWYRQSLGQGLEFLIYFQGNSAPDKSGLPSDRFSAERTGGSVSTLTIQRTQQEDSAVYLCASSTGTGHYNSPLHFGNGTRLTVT.

A few counts support this clonotype. J is TRBJ1-1 and V is TRBV4-2; D is ambiguous. CDR1 is LGHNA, CDR2 YNFKEQ, per germline. Trimming shortened V by 3 bases and J by 3 bases, and 14 bases separated the two germline ends. The CDR3 runs 15 residues. This chain's CDR3 is CASSQVIQWDTEAFF. CDR3 coding DNA: TGTGCCAGCAGCCAGGTGATCCAATGGGACACTGAAGCTTTCTTT.

The V call is TRBV4-3, the J call TRBJ2-3, with D unresolved. The CDR3 contains 18 residues. Per the germline V gene, CDR1 is LGHNA and CDR2 is YSLEER. V was clipped by 6 bases and J by 2 bases, with 24 bases between them. CDR3 region: CASSSARMGAESTDTQYF. CDR3 nucleotides: TGCGCCAGCAGTTCCGCGCGGATGGGTGCGGAGTCCACAGATACGCAGTATTTT.

This clonotype was seen a few times. The V and J genes are TRBV20-1 and TRBJ2-7; a possible D gene is TRBD1 (5 bases). Germline CDR1 and CDR2: DFQATT and SNEGSKA (reference sequence). Deletions cut 1 base from V and 4 bases from J, with 20 bases between. The CDR3 consists of 16 residues. The CDR3 spells CSARASDMGQGYEQYV. In DNA form, the CDR3 reads TGCAGTGCTAGAGCCTCCGATATGGGGCAGGGTTACGAGCAGTACGTC.

The V gene is TRBV6-5, the J gene TRBJ1-5; D not certain. This CDR3 has 14 residues. CDR1 and CDR2 from the germline V gene are MNHEY and SVGAGI. V was shortened by 5 bases and J by 6 bases, with 14 bases between the two germline ends. The CDR3 region is CASSPIRTLQPQHF. The CDR3 bases are TGTGCCAGCAGTCCAATCCGGACCCTTCAGCCCCAGCATTTT.

The rearrangement uses TRBV30 and TRBJ2-1; TRBD1 matches at 7 bases. CDR1 GTSNPN and CDR2 SVGIG come from the germline V gene (reference sequence). Trimming removed 5 bases from V and 4 bases from J; junction bases left unmatched: 8. There are 14 residues in the CDR3. The CDR3, as DNA: TGTGCCTGGGCCGGGACAGATAGATACAATGAGCAGTTCTTC. Encoded protein: CAWAGTDRYNEQFF.

This clonotype was counted only a few times. The V and J genes are TRBV20-1 and TRBJ1-4; no clear D gene. This CDR3 spans 14 amino acids. CDR1 is DFQATT, CDR2 SNEGSKA, per germline (reference sequence). The ends were cut back, 0 bases at V and 3 bases at J, with 8 bases in the middle. CDR3 bases: TGCAGTGCTAGAGAGCGGCTAGCTAATGAAAAACTGTTTTTT. Protein sequence: CSARERLANEKLFF.

This clonotype has a count of ten or more. The chain links TRBV7-2 to TRBJ2-3; D is possibly TRBD1 or TRBD2 (6 bases each). Trimming shortened V by 8 bases and J by 0 bases, and 15 bases separated the two germline ends. This CDR3 contains 15 residues. Germline lookup yields CDR1 SGHTA and CDR2 FQGNSA. Here the CDR3 DNA reads TGTGCCAGCGGCTGGGGGGCGGCTAGCACAGATACGCAGTATTTT. Protein sequence: CASGWGAASTDTQYF.

This clonotype was seen only a few times. The V gene is TRBV18, the J gene TRBJ1-1; 8 positions agree with TRBD1. The V and J ends lost 2 bases and 2 bases, in that order; junction bases with no gene match: 10. This CDR3 region has 17 residues. Per germline, CDR1 KGHSH and CDR2 LQKENI. In nucleotides, the CDR3 is TGTGCCAGCTCACCAGCCCAAGGGACAGGCCTTAACACTGAAGCTTTCTTT. Translation gives CASSPAQGTGLNTEAFF.

The chain couples TRBV28 to TRBJ2-6, with 7 bases fitting TRBD1. Germline CDR1 and CDR2: MDHEN and SYDVKM. Germline trimming cut 11 bases from V and 0 bases from J; bases unmatched to any gene: 10. This CDR3 comprises 16 residues. The CDR3 region has the DNA TGTGCCGGGTCCGGACAGGCCAACTCTGGGGCCAACGTCCTGACTTTC. As protein: CAGSGQANSGANVLTF.

At least ten counts were recorded for this clonotype. V and J are TRBV7-2 and TRBJ2-7, with a weak D call TRBD2 (6 bases). Germline lookup yields CDR1 SGHTA and CDR2 FQGNSA. This CDR3 spans 15 amino acids. V lost 1 base and J 5 bases, leaving 15 bases between the germline ends. The chain's CDR3 is CASSLGSGGSNEQYF. DNA for the CDR3: TGTGCCAGCAGCTTAGGCAGCGGAGGGAGTAACGAGCAGTACTTC.

This clonotype was seen more than once but under ten times. The rearrangement links TRBV12-3 or TRBV12-4 to TRBJ2-7, with 9 positions matching TRBD1. V was pared by 7 bases and J by 5 bases, with 9 bases of the junction left unmatched. The CDR3 consists of 14 residues. The CDR3 here is CASTVTGGTHEQYF. CDR3 in DNA: TGTGCCAGCACCGTGACAGGGGGAACGCACGAGCAGTACTTC.

This clonotype turned up a few times. V is TRBV5-6 and J is TRBJ2-1; perhaps TRBD2 as D (6 bases). This CDR3 comprises 16 residues. Per germline, CDR1 SGHDT and CDR2 YYEEEE. The V end was cut by 0 bases, the J end by 5 bases, with 15 bases between. The DNA for the CDR3 is TGTGCCAGCAGCTTGGCGGGCCAGTCGGGGGACAATGAGCAGTTCTTC. The encoded protein is CASSLAGQSGDNEQFF.

In its sample, this clonotype was seen many times. The chain combines TRBV7-2 with TRBJ2-1; TRBD2 matches at 8 bases. The V gene's germline CDR1 is SGHTA and CDR2 FQGNSA. This CDR3 contains 13 residues. V gave up 4 bases and J gave up 9 bases; unmatched junction bases: 5. The CDR3 here is CASSWTSYAEQFF. The CDR3 DNA sequence: TGTGCCAGCAGCTGGACTAGCTATGCTGAGCAGTTCTTC.

The chain combines TRBV20-1 with TRBJ1-5, with D tentatively TRBD1 (6 bases). The CDR3 runs 14 residues. V lost 1 base and J 9 bases, leaving 16 bases between the germline ends. In germline, CDR1 is DFQATT, CDR2 SNEGSKA (reference sequence). The CDR3 DNA sequence: TGCAGTGCTAGAGCGATACAGGGCTTGGCGCCCCAGCATTTT. This translates into CSARAIQGLAPQHF.

This clonotype has more than one count but fewer than ten. This chain links TRBV6-5 with TRBJ2-1; TRBD2 matches at 11 bases. In germline, CDR1 is MNHEY, CDR2 SVGAGI. The CDR3 is 15 residues long. V lost 6 bases and J lost 6; bases outside the gene matches: 7. The CDR3 loop reads CASRPLAGGINEQFF. The CDR3, as DNA: TGTGCCAGCAGACCTCTAGCGGGAGGAATCAATGAGCAGTTCTTC.

This clonotype appeared a few times. The chain joins TRBV10-3 to TRBJ1-2; possible D gene TRBD1, 6 bases. V lost 0 bases to trimming and J lost 8 bases, with 13 bases between them. Germline V gene lookup returns CDR1 ENHRY and CDR2 SYGVKD. The CDR3 spans 14 residues. CDR3 protein: CAISESAGGRGYTF. CDR3 nucleotide sequence: TGTGCCATCAGTGAGTCTGCGGGGGGCAGGGGCTACACCTTC.

In this sample, this clonotype turned up a few times. This rearrangement joins TRBV6-2 or TRBV6-3 to TRBJ1-1, with 9 bases matching TRBD1. This CDR3 contains 16 residues. CDR1 is MNHEY and CDR2 is SVGEGT in the germline V gene. Germline trimming cut 7 bases from V and 4 bases from J; bases unmatched to any gene: 13. The CDR3 sequence is CASTQRPGQGITEAFF. CDR3 DNA: TGTGCCAGCACGCAACGCCCGGGACAGGGAATCACTGAAGCTTTCTTT.

This chain links TRBV5-6 with TRBJ1-2; 7 bases map to TRBD1. V was pared by 6 bases and J by 4 bases, with 3 bases of the junction left unmatched. CDR3 length: 12 residues. From germline, CDR1 is SGHDT and CDR2 YYEEEE. CDR3 DNA: TGTGCCAGCACGGGACAGCTCTATGGCTACACCTTC. Protein: CASTGQLYGYTF.

This clonotype was found many times. This chain connects TRBV7-9 to TRBJ1-2; the D is unclear. V was pared by 5 bases and J by 5 bases, with 12 bases between. Germline V gives CDR1 SEHNR, CDR2 FQNEAQ (reference sequence). This CDR3 comprises 13 residues. CDR3 nucleotide sequence: TGTGCCAGCAGCCTTCCACCGGGGTATGGCTACACCTTC. Protein: CASSLPPGYGYTF.

This clonotype was counted many times. CDR3 nucleotide sequence: TGTGCCAGCAGCCAACGCCCAGGGGGCGACGGCTACACCTTC. Residues: CASSQRPGGDGYTF. The chain has TRBV7-2 and TRBJ1-2; 8 bases line up with TRBD1. The ends lost 5 bases at V and 8 bases at J; junction bases unmatched: 10. The germline V gene has CDR1 SGHTA and CDR2 FQGNSA. CDR3 length equals 14 residues.

This clonotype has more than one count but fewer than ten. The chain combines TRBV6-6 with TRBJ2-7; D is ambiguous. The ends were cut back, 5 bases at V and 0 bases at J, with 8 bases in the middle. There are 13 residues in the CDR3. Looked up from germline, CDR1 is MNHNY and CDR2 is SVGAGI (reference sequence). The chain's CDR3 is CASSGENSYEQYF. For the CDR3, the DNA is TGTGCCAGCAGTGGCGAGAACTCCTACGAGCAGTACTTC.

The rearrangement uses TRBV9 and TRBJ2-5; 7 bases are a match to TRBD2. There are 16 residues in the CDR3. In germline, CDR1 is SGDLS, CDR2 YYNGEE. Losses at the gene ends were 3 bases for V and 5 bases for J; bases not matched to a gene: 13. The CDR3 sequence: CASSGPLREGKETQYF. CDR3 nucleotide sequence: TGTGCCAGCAGCGGGCCCTTGAGGGAGGGCAAGGAGACCCAGTACTTC.